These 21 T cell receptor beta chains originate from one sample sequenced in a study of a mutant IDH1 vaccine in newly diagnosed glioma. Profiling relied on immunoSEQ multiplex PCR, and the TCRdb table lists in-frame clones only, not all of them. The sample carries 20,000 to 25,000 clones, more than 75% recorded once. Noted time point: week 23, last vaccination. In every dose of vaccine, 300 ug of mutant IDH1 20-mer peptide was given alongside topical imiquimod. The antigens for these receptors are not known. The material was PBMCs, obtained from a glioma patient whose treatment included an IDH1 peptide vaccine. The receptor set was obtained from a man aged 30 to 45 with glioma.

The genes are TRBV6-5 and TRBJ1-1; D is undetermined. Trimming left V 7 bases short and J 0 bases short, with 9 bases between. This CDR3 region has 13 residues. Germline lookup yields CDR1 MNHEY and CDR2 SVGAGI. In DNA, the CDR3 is TGTGCCAGCAAGCGAGACATGAACACTGAAGCTTTCTTT. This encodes CASKRDMNTEAFF.

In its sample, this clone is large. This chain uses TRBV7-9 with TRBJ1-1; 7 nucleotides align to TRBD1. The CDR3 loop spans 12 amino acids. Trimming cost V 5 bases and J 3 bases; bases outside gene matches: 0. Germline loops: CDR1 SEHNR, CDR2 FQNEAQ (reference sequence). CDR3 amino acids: CASSDRDTEAFF. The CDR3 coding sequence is TGTGCCAGCAGCGACAGGGACACTGAAGCTTTCTTT.

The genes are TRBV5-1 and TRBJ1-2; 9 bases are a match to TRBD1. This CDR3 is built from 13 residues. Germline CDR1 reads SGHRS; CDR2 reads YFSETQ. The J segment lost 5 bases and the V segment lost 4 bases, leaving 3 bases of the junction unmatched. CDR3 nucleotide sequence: TGCGCCAGCAGCCCGGGACAGGGATATGGCTACACCTTC. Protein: CASSPGQGYGYTF.

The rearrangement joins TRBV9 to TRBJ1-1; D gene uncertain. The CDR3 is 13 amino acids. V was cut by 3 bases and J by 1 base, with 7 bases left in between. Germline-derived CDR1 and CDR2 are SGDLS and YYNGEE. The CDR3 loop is CASSATRNTEAFF. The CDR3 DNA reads TGTGCCAGCAGCGCAACTAGGAACACTGAAGCTTTCTTT.

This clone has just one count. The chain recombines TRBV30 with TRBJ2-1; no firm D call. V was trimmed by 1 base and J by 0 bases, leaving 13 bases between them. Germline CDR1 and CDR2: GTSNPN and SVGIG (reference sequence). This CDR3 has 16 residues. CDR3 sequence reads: CAWSDQGRSSYNEQFF. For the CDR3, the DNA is TGTGCCTGGAGTGACCAAGGCAGGAGCTCCTACAATGAGCAGTTCTTC.

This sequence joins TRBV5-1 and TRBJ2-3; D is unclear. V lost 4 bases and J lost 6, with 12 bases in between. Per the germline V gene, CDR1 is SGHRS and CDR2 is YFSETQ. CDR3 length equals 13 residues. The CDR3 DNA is TGCGCCAGCAGCCTCGACGGGTTTGATACGCAGTATTTT. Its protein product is CASSLDGFDTQYF.

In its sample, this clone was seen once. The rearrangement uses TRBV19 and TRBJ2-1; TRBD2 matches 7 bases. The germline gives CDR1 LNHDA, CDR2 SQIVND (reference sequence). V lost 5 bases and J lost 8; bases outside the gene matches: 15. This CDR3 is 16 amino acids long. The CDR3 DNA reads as TGTGCCAGTAGTCCCCTGGCGCTAGCGGCCAATGATGAGCAGTTCTTC. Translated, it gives CASSPLALAANDEQFF.

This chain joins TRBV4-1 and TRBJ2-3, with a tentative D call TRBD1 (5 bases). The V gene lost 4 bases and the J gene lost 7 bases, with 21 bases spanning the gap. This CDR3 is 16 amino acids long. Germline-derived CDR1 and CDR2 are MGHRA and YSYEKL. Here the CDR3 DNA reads TGCGCCAGCAGCCCTCGGACACCACAGAATGTGAATACGCAGTATTTT. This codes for CASSPRTPQNVNTQYF.

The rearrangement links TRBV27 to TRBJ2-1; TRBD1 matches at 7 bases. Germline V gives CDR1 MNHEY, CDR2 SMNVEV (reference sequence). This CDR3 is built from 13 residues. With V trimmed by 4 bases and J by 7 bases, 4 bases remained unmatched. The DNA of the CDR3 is TGTGCCAGCAGTTATAGACAGGGTAATGAGCAGTTCTTC. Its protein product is CASSYRQGNEQFF.

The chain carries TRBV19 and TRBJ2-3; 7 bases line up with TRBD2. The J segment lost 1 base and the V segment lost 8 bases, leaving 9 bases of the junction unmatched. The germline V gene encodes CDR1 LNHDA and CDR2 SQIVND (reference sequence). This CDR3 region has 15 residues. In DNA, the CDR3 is TGTGCCAGTCACACCCGGGGGGTGGGCACAGATACGCAGTATTTT. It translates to CASHTRGVGTDTQYF.

The CDR3 nucleotides are TGTGCCAGCAGTTCCGAAGGGTGGGGTGCTGGGGCCAACGTCCTGACTTTC. This translates into CASSSEGWGAGANVLTF. The chain joins TRBV27 to TRBJ2-6; D gene uncertain. With 4 bases removed from V and 2 bases from J, the gap between germline ends came to 15 bases. There are 17 residues in the CDR3. Germline V gene data show CDR1 as MNHEY and CDR2 as SMNVEV (reference sequence).

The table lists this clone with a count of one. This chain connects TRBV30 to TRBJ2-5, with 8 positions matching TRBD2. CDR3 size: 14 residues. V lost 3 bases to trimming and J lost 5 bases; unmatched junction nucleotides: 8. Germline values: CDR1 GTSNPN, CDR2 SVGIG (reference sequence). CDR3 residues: CAWSPIAGPETQYF. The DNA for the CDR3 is TGTGCCTGGAGCCCCATAGCGGGACCGGAGACCCAGTACTTC.

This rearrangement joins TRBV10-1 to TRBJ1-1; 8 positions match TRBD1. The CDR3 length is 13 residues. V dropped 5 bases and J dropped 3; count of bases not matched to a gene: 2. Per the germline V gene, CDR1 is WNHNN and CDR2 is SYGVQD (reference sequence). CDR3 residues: CASSQGADTEAFF. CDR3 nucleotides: TGCGCCAGCAGTCAGGGGGCGGACACTGAAGCTTTCTTT.

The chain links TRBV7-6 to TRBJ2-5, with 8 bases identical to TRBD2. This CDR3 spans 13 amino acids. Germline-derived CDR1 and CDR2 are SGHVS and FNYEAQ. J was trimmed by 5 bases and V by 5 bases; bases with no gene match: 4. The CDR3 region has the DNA TGTGCCAGCAGCCTGCGGGGGGCGGAGACCCAGTACTTC. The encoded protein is CASSLRGAETQYF.

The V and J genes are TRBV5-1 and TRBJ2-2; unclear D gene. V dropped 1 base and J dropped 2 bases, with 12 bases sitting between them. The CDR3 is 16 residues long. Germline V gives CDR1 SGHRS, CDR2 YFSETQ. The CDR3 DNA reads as TGCGCCAGCAGCTTGCAAAACGTCGAAAACACCGGGGAGCTGTTTTTT. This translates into CASSLQNVENTGELFF.

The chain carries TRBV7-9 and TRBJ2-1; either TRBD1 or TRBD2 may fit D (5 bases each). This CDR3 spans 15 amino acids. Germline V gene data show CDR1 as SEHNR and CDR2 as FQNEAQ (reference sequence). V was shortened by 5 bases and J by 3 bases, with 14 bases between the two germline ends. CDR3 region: CASSNRDQNYNEQFF. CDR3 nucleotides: TGTGCCAGCAGCAACCGGGACCAAAACTACAATGAGCAGTTCTTC.

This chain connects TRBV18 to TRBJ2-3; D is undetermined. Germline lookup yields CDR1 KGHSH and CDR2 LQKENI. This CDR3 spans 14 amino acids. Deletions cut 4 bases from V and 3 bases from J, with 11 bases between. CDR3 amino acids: CASSLTRQTDTQYF. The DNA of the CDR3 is TGTGCCAGCTCACTGACGCGTCAGACAGATACGCAGTATTTT.

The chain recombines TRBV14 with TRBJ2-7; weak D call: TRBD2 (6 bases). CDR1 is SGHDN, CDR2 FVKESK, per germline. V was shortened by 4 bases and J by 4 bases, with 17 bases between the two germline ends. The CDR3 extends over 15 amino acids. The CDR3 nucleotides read TGTGCCAGCAGCCCTCACTGGGGGAGGTCGTACGAGCAGTACTTC. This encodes CASSPHWGRSYEQYF.

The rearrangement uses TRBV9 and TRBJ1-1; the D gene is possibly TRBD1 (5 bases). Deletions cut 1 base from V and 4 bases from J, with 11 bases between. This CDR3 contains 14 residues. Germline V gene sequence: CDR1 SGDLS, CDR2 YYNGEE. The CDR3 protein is CASSVTPTVTEAFF. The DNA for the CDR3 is TGTGCCAGCAGCGTAACACCGACAGTCACTGAAGCTTTCTTT.

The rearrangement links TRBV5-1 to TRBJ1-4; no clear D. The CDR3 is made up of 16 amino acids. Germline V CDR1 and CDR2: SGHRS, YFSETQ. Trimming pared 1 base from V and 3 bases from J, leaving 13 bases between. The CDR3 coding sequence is TGCGCCAGCAGCTTGTCCCCCGGGATTTCTAATGAAAAACTGTTTTTT. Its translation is CASSLSPGISNEKLFF.

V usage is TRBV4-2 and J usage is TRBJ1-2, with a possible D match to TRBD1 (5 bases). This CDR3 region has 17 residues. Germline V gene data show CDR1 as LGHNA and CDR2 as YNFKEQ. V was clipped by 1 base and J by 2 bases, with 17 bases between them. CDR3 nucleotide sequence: TGTGCCAGCAGCCAAGTTGAAGTGGGGGTAAAGAACTATGGCTACACCTTC. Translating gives CASSQVEVGVKNYGYTF.